Described below is a single T cell receptor (beta chain) sequence and its context. Its antigen remains unidentified. A junction boundary mismatches the germline segment, possibly from a read error. The data are from a study of OX40 agonist ivuxolimab in advanced cancers. Whole-study context: Every patient in dose escalation had hepatocellular carcinoma, melanoma, renal cell or head and neck cancer. The group had a mean age of about 65 years, ranged from about 20 to 79, and was less than 85% male. A partial response was reached by three patients: one with hepatocellular carcinoma and two with cutaneous melanoma.

TCRdb's copy holds only in-frame clones and misses some; the assay was immunoSEQ multiplex PCR. The table lists roughly 70,000 clones, about nine tenths of them singletons. The CDR3 runs to 12 residues. The germline CDR1 and CDR2 sequences are MNHEY and SVGAGI. General study points: Expanded clones belonging to CD8+ T cells outnumbered, on average, those of CD4+.

The chain combines TRBV6-5 with TRBJ1-1; no reliable D call. Sequences were derived from CD4+ or CD8+ T cells sorted from blood, sampled in a trial of the OX40 agonist ivuxolimab. This clonotype originated in an adult with an advanced solid tumor such as melanoma, head and neck, liver or kidney cancer. The CDR3 protein is CASSDIDTEAFF. CDR3 coding DNA: TGTGCCAGCAGTGACATAGACACGGAAGCTTTCTTT.